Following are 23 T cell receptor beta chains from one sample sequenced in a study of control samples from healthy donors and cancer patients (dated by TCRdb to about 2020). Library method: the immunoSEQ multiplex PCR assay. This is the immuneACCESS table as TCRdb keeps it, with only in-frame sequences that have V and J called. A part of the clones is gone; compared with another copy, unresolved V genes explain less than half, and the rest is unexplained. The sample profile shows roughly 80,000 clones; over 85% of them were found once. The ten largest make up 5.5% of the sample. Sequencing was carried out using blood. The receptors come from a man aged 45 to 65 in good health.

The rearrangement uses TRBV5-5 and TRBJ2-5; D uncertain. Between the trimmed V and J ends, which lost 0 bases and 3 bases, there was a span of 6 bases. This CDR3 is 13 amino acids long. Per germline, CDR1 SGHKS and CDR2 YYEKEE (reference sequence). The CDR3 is CASSLDWEETQYF. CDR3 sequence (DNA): TGTGCCAGCAGCTTGGACTGGGAAGAGACCCAGTACTTC.

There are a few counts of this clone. The CDR3 nucleotides are TGTGCCAGCAGCCAACGGTCTAGCGGGGGGTTTGGAGAGACCCAGTACTTC. Amino acids: CASSQRSSGGFGETQYF. The chain is built from TRBV14 and TRBJ2-5; 11 bases fit TRBD2. After removal of 2 bases from V and 4 bases from J, the junction contained 9 bases not matched to a gene. Germline lookup yields CDR1 SGHDN and CDR2 FVKESK. The CDR3 runs 17 residues.

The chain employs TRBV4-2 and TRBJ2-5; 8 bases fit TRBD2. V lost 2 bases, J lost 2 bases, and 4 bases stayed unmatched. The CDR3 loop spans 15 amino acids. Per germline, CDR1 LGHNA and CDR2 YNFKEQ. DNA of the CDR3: TGTGCCAGCAGCCAAAGCGGGGGCCCTCAAGAGACCCAGTACTTC. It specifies CASSQSGGPQETQYF.

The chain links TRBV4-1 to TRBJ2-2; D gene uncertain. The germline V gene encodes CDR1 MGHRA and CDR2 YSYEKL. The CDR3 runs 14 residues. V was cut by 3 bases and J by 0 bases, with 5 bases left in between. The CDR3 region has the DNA TGCGCCAGCAGCCACGCCGCGAACACCGGGGAGCTGTTTTTT. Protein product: CASSHAANTGELFF.

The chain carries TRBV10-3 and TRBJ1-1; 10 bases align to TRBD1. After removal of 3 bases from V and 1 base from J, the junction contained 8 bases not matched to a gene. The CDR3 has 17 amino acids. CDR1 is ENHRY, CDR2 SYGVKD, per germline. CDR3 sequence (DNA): TGTGCCATCAGTGAACGGGACAGGGGCGTAGGGAACACTGAAGCTTTCTTT. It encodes CAISERDRGVGNTEAFF.

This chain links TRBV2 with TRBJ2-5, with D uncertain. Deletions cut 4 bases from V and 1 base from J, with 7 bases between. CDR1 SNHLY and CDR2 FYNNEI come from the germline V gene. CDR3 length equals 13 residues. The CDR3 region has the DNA TGTGCCAGCAGTGCCGGGTCCCAAGAGACCCAGTACTTC. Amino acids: CASSAGSQETQYF.

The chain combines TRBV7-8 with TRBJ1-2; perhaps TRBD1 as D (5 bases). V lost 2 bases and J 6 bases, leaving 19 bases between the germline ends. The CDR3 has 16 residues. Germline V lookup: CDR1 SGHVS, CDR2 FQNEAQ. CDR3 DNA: TGTGCCAGCAGCTTAACCCCTGGACAACCGAGGAATGGCTACACCTTC. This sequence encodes CASSLTPGQPRNGYTF.

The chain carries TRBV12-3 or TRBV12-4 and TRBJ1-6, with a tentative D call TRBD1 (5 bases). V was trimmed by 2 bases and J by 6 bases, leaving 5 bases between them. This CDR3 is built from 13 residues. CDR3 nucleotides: TGTGCCAGCAGTTTACAGGGTAATTCACCCCTCCACTTT. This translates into CASSLQGNSPLHF.

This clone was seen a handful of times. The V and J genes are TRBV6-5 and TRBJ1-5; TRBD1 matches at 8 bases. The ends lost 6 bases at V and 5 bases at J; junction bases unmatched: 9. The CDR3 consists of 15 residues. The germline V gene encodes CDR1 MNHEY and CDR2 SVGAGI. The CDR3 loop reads CASSRDRLSHQPQHF. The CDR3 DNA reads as TGTGCCAGCAGCAGGGACAGGCTGTCCCATCAGCCCCAGCATTTT.

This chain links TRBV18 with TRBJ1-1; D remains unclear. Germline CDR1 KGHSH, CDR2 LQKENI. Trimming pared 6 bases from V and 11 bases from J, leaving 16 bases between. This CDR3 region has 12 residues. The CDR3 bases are TGTGCCAGCTCGACCGACATTATTCGGGCTTTCTTT. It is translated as CASSTDIIRAFF.

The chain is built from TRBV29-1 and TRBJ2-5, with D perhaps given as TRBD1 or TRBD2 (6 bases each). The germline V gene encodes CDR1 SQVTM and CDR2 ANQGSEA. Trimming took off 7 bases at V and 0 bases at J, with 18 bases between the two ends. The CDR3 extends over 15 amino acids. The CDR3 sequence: CSARRDTPYQETQYF. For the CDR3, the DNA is TGCAGCGCCAGGCGGGACACTCCGTACCAAGAGACCCAGTACTTC.

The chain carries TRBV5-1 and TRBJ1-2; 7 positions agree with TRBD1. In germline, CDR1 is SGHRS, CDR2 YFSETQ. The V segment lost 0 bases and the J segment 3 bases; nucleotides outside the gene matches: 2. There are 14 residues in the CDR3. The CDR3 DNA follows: TGCGCCAGCAGCTTGGGTGACAGGGACTATGGCTACACCTTC. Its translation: CASSLGDRDYGYTF.

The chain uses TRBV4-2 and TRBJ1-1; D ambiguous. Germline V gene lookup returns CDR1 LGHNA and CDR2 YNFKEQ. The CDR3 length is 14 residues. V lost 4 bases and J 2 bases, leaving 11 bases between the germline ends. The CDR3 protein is CASSPRGGNTEAFF. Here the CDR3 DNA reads TGTGCCAGCAGCCCCCGTGGCGGAAACACTGAAGCTTTCTTT.

CDR3 residues: CASSSPGTGGPEAFF. CDR3 sequence (DNA): TGTGCCAGCAGTTCCCCCGGGACAGGGGGGCCTGAAGCTTTCTTT. J is TRBJ1-1 and V is TRBV6-5, with TRBD1 identical over 11 bases. Germline loops: CDR1 MNHEY, CDR2 SVGAGI. The V and J ends lost 4 bases and 6 bases, in that order; junction bases with no gene match: 7. The CDR3 extends over 15 amino acids.

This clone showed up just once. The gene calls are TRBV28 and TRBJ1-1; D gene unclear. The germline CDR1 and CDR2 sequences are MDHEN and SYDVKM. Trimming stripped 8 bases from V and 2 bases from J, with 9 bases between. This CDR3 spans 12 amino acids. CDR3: CASAVGNTEAFF. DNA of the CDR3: TGTGCCAGCGCAGTGGGAAACACTGAAGCTTTCTTT.

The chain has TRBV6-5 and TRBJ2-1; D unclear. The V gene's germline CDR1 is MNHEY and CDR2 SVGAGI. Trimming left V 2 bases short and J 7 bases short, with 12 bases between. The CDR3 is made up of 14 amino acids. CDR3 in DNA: TGTGCCAGCAGTTACCGGGCCCGAGGTAATGAGCAGTTCTTC. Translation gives CASSYRARGNEQFF.

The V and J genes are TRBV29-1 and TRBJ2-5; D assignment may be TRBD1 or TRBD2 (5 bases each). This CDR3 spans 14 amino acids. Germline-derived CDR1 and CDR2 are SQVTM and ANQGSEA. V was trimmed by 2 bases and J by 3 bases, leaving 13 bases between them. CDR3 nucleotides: TGCAGCGTTGAATCCCTAGGGGAGAAAGAGACCCAGTACTTC. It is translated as CSVESLGEKETQYF.

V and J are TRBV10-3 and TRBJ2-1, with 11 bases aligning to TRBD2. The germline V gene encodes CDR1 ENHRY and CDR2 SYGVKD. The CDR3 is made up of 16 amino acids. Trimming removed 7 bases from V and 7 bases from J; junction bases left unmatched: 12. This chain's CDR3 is CAIMRDSGGARNEQFF. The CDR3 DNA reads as TGTGCCATCATGAGAGATAGCGGGGGGGCCAGGAATGAGCAGTTCTTC.

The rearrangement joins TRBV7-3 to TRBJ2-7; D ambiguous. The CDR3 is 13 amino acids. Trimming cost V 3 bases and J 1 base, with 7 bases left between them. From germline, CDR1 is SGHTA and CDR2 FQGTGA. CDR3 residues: CASSLTKSYEQYF. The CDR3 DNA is TGTGCCAGCAGCTTGACCAAATCCTACGAGCAGTACTTC.

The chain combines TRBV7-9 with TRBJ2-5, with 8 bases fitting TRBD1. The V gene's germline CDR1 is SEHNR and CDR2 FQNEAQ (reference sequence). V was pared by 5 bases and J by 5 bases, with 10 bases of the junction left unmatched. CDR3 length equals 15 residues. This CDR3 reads CASSPSQGARETQYF. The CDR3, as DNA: TGTGCCAGCAGCCCATCGCAGGGGGCGCGTGAGACCCAGTACTTC.

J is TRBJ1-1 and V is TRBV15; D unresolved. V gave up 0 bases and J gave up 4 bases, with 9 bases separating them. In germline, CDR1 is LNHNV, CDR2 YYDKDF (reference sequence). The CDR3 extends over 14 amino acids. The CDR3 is CATSRDMSGTEAFF. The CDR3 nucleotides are TGTGCCACCAGCAGAGATATGTCCGGCACTGAAGCTTTCTTT.

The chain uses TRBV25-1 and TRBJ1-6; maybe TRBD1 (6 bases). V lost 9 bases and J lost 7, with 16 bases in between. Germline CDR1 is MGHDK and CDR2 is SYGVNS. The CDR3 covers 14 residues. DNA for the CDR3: TGTGCCAGTTCGAGTCGGCAGGGGAATTCACCCCTCCACTTT. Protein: CASSSRQGNSPLHF.

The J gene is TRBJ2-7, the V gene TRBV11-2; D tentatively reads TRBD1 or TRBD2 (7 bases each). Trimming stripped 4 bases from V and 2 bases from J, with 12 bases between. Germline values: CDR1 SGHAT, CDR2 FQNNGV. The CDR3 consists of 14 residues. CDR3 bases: TGTGCCAGCAGCTCAGGGGGGGGAGCCTACGAGCAGTACTTC. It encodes CASSSGGGAYEQYF.